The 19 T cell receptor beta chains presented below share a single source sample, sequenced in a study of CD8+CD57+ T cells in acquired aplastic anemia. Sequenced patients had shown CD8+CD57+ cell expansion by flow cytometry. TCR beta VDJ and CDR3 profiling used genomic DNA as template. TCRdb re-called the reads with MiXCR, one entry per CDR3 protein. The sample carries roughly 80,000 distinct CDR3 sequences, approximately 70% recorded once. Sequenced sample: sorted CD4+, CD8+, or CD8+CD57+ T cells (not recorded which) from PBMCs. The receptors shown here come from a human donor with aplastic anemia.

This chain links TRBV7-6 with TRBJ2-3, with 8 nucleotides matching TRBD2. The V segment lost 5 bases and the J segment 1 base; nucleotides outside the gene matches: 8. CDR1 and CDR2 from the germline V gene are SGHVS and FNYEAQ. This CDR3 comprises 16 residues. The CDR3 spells CASSGAGGVGTDTQYF. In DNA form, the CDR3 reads TGTGCCAGCAGCGGTGCGGGGGGAGTGGGCACAGATACGCAGTATTTT.

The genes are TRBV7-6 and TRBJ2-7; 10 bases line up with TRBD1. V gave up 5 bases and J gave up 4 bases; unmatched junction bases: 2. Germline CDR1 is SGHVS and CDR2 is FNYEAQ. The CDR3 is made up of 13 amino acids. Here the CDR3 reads CASSQDRGYEQYF. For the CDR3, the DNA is TGTGCCAGCAGCCAGGACAGGGGGTACGAGCAGTACTTC.

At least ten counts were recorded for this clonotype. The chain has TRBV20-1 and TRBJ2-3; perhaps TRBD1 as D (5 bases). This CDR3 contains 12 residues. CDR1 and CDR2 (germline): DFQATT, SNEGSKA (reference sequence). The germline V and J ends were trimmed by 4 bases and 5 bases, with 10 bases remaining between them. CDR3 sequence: CSATRAGDTQYF. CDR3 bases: TGCAGTGCTACCAGGGCTGGAGATACGCAGTATTTT.

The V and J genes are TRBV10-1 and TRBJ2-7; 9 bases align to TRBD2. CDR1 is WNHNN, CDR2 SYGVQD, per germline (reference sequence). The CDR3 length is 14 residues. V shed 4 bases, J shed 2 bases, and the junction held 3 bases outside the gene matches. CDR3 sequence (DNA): TGCGCCAGCAGTGCGGCTAGCGGGACCTACGAGCAGTACTTC. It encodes CASSAASGTYEQYF.

The CDR3 sequence is CASSDRGKDTQYF. CDR3 nucleotides: TGTGCCAGCAGTGACAGGGGGAAAGATACGCAGTATTTT. The rearrangement links TRBV25-1 to TRBJ2-3, with TRBD1 identical over 7 bases. CDR3 length equals 13 residues. Trimming cost V 3 bases and J 5 bases; bases outside gene matches: 2. CDR1 is MGHDK, CDR2 SYGVNS, per germline.

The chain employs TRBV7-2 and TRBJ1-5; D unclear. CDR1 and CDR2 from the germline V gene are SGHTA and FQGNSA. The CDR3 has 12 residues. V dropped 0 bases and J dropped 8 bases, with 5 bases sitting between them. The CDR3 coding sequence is TGTGCCAGCAGCTTAGCCGGGGAGCCCCAGCATTTT. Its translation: CASSLAGEPQHF.

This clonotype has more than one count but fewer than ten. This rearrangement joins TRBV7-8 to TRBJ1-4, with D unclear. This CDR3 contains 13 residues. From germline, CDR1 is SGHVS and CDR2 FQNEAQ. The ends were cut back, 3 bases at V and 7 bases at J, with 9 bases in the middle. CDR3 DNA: TGTGCCAGCAGCTTGGGATTGAGTGAAAAACTGTTTTTT. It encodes CASSLGLSEKLFF.

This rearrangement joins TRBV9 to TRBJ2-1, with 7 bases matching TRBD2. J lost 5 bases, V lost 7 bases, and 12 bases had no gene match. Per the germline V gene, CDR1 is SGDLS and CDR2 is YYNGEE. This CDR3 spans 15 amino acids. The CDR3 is CASSAPQREDNEQFF. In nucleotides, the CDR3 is TGTGCCAGCTCCGCTCCCCAGCGGGAAGACAATGAGCAGTTCTTC.

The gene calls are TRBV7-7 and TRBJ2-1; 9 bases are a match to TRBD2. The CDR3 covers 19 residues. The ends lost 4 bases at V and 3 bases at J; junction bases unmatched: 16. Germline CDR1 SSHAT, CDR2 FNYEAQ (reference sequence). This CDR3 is CASSSYPRGGRAYYNEQFF. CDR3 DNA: TGTGCCAGCAGCTCCTACCCAAGGGGCGGGAGGGCTTACTACAATGAGCAGTTCTTC.

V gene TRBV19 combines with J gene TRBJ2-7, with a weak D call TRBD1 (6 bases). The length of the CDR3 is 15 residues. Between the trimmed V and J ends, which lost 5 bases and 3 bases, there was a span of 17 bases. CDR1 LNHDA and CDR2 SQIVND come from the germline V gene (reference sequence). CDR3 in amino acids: CASSSFGTRDYEQYF. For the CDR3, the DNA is TGTGCCAGTAGTTCCTTCGGGACAAGAGACTACGAGCAGTACTTC.

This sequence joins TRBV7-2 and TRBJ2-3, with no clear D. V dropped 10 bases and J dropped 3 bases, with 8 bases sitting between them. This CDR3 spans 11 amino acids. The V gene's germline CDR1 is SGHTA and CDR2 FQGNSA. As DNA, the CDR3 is TGTGCCACGTCTATAACAGATACGCAGTATTTT. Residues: CATSITDTQYF.

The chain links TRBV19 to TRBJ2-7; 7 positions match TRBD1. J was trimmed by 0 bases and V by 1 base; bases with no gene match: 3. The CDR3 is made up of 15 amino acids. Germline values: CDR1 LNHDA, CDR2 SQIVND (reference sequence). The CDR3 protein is CASSIGWTGSYEQYF. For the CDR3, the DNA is TGTGCCAGTAGTATAGGTTGGACAGGCTCCTACGAGCAGTACTTC. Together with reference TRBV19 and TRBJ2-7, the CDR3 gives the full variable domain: DGGITQSPKYLFRKEGQNVTLSCEQNLNHDAMYWYRQDPGQGLRLIYYSQIVNDFQKGDIAEGYSVSREKKESFPLTVTSAQKNPTAFYLCASSIGWTGSYEQYFGPGTRLTVT.

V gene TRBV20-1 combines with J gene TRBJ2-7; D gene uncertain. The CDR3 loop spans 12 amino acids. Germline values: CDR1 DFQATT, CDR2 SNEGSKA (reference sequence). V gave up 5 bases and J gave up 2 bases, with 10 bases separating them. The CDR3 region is CSAGSPTYEQYF. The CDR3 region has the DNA TGCAGTGCTGGTAGCCCGACCTACGAGCAGTACTTC.

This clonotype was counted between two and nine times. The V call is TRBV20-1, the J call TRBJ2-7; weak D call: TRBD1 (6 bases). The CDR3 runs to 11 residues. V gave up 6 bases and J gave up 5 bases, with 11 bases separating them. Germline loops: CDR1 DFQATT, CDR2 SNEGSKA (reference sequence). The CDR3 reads CSAHRADEQYF. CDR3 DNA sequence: TGCAGTGCCCACAGGGCCGACGAGCAGTACTTC.

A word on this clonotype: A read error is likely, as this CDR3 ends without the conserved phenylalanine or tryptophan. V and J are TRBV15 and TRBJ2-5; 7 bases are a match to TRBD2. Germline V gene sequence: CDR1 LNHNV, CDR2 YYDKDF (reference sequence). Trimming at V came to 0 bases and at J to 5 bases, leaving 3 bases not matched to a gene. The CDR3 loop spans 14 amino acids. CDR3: CATSRDPLAETQYS. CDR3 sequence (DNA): TGTGCCACCAGCAGAGATCCACTAGCGGAGACCCAGTACTCC.

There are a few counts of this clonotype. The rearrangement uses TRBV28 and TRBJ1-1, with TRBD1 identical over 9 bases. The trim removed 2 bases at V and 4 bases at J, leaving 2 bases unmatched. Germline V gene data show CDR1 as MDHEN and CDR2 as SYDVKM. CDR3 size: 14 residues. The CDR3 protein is CASSLTGGGTEAFF. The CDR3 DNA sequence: TGTGCCAGCAGTTTAACAGGGGGCGGCACTGAAGCTTTCTTT.

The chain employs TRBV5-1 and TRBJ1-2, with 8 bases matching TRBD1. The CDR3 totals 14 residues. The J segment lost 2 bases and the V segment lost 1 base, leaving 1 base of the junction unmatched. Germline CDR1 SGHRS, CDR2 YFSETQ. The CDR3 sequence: CASSLTGGNYGYTF. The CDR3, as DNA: TGCGCCAGCAGCTTGACAGGGGGGAACTATGGCTACACCTTC.

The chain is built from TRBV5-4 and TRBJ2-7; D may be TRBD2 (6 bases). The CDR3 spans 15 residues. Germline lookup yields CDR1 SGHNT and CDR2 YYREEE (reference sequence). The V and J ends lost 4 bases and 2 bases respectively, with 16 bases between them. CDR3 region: CASSKPGGTTYEQYF. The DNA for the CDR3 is TGTGCCAGCAGCAAGCCCGGGGGAACTACCTACGAGCAGTACTTC.

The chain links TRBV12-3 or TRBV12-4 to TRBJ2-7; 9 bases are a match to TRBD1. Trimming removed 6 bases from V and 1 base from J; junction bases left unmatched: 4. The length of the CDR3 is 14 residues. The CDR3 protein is CASRPDRGSYEQYF. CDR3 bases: TGTGCCAGCAGACCAGACAGGGGGTCCTACGAGCAGTACTTC.